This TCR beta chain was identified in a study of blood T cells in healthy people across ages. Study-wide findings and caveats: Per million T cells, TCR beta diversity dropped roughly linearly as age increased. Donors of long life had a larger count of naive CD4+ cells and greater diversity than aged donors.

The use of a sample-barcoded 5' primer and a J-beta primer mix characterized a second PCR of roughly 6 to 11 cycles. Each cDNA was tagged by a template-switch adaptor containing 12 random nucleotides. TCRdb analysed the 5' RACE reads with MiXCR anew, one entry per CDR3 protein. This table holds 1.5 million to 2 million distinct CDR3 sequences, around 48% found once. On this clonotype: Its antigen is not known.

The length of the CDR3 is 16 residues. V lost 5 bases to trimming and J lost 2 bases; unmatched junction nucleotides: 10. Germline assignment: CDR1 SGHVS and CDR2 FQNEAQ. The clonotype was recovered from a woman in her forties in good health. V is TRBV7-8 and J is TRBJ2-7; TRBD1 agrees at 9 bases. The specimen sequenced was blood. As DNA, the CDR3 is TGTGCCAGCAGCCACTTCCGGGACAGGGTTCCCTACGAGCAGTACTTC. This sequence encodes CASSHFRDRVPYEQYF.